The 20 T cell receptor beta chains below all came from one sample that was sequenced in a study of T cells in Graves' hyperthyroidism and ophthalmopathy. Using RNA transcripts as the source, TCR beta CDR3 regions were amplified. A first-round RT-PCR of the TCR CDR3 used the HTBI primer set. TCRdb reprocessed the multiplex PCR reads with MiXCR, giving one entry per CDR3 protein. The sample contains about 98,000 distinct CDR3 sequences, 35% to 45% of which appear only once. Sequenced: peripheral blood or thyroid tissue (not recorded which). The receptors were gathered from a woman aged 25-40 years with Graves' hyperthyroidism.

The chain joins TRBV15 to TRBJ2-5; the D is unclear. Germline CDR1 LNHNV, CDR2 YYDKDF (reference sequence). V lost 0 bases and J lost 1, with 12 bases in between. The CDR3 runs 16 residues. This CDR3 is CATSRDRKVIQETQYF. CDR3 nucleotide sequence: TGTGCCACCAGCAGAGACCGCAAAGTCATCCAAGAGACCCAGTACTTC.

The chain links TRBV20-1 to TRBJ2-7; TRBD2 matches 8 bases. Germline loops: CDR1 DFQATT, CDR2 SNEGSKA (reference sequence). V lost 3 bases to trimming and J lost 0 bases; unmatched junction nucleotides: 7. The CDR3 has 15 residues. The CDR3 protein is CSASGRAGSSYEQYF. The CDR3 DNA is TGCAGTGCTAGCGGGAGGGCGGGGAGCTCCTACGAGCAGTACTTC.

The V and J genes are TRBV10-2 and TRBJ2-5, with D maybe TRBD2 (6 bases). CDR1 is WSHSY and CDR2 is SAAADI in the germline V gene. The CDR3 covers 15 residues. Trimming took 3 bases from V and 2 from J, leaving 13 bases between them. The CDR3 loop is CASSEMPAGQETQYF. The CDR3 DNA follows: TGCGCCAGCAGTGAAATGCCCGCGGGACAAGAGACCCAGTACTTC.

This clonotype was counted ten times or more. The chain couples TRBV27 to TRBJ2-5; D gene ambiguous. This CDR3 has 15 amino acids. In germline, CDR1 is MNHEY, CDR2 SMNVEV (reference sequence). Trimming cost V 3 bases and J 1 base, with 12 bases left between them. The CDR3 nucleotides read TGTGCCAGCAGTTTGGGTGGGCACCGCCAAGAGACCCAGTACTTC. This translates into CASSLGGHRQETQYF.

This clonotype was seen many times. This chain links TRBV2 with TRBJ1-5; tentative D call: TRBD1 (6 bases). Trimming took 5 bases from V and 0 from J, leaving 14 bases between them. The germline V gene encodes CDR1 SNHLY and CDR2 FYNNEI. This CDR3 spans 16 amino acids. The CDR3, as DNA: TGTGCCAGCAGTCAGGGGACACCAGATAGCAATCAGCCCCAGCATTTT. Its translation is CASSQGTPDSNQPQHF.

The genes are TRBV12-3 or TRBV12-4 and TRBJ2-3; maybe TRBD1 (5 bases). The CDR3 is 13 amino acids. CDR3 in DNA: TGTGCAGGGGCGGTCCAGATCTCAGATACGCAGTATTTT. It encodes CAGAVQISDTQYF.

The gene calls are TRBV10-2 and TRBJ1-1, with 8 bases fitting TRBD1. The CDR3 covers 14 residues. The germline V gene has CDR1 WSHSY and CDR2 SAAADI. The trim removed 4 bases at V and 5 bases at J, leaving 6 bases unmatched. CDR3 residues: CASSGTGRGTEAFF. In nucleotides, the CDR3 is TGCGCCAGCAGTGGGACAGGGAGAGGGACTGAAGCTTTCTTT.

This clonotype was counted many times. The CDR3: CASSKGAGTRAGNTIYF. CDR3 DNA: TGTGCCAGCAGCAAGGGCGCCGGGACGAGGGCTGGAAACACCATATATTTT. The genes are TRBV9 and TRBJ1-3; maybe TRBD1 (5 bases). The CDR3 has 17 amino acids. Germline assignment: CDR1 SGDLS and CDR2 YYNGEE. Trimming stripped 4 bases from V and 2 bases from J, with 19 bases between.

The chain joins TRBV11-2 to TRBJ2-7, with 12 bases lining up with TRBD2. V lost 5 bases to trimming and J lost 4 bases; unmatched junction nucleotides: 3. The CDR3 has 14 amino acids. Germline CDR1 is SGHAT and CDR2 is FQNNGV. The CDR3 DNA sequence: TGTGCCAGCAGCCCTAGCGGGAGGGATTACGAGCAGTACTTC. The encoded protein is CASSPSGRDYEQYF. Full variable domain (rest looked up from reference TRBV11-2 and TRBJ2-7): EAGVAQSPRYKIIEKRQSVAFWCNPISGHATLYWYQQILGQGPKLLIQFQNNGVVDDSQLPKDRFSAERLKGVDSTLKIQPAKLEDSAVYLCASSPSGRDYEQYFGPGTRLTVT.

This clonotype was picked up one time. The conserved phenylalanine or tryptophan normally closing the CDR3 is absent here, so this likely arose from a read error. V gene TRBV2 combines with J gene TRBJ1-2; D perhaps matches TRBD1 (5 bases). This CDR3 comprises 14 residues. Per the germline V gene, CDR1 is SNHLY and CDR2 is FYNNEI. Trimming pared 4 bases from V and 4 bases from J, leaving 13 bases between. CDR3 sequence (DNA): TGTGCCAGCAGTGGACAGAGGGTTTTCTATGGCTACACCTCC. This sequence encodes CASSGQRVFYGYTS.

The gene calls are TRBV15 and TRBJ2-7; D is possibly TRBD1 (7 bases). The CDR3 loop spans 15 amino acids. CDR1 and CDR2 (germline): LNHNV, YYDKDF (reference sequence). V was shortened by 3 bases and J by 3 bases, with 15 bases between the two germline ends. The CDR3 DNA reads TGTGCCACCAGCAGCGGCGGGACAGCGTACTACGAGCAGTACTTC. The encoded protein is CATSSGGTAYYEQYF.

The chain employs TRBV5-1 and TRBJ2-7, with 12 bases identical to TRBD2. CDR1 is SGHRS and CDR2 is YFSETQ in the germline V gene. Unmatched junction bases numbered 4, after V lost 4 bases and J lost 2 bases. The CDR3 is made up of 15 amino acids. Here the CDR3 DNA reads TGCGCCAGCAGCCCCTGGACTAGCGGGGCCTACGAGCAGTACTTC. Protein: CASSPWTSGAYEQYF. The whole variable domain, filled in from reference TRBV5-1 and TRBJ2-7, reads KAGVTQTPRYLIKTRGQQVTLSCSPISGHRSVSWYQQTPGQGLQFLFEYFSETQRNKGNFPGRFSGRQFSNSRSEMNVSTLELGDSALYLCASSPWTSGAYEQYFGPGTRLTVT.

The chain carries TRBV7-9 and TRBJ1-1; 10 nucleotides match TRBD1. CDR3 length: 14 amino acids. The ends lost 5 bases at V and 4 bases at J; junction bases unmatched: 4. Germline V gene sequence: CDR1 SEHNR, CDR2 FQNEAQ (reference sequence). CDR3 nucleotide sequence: TGTGCCAGCAGCGGGGACAGGGGCGGCACTGAAGCTTTCTTT. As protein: CASSGDRGGTEAFF.

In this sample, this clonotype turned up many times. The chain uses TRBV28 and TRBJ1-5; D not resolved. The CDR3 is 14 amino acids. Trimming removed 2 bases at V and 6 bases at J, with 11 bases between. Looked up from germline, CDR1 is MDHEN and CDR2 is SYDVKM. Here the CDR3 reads CASSLSDGSQPQHF. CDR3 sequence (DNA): TGTGCCAGCAGTTTAAGTGACGGGTCTCAGCCCCAGCATTTT.

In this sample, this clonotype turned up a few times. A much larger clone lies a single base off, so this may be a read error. CDR3 DNA sequence: TGTGCCAGCAGCTTGGGGTTATTCGATTCACCCCCCCACTTT. Amino acids: CASSLGLFDSPPHF. The rearrangement joins TRBV7-4 to TRBJ1-6; D gene unclear. The V gene's germline CDR1 is SGHVT and CDR2 SQSDAQ. The CDR3 has 14 amino acids.

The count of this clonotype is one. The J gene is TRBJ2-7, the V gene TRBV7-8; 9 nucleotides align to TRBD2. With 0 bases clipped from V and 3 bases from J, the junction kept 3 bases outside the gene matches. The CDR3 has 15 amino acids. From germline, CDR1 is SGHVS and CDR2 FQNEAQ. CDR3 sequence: CASSLAGLANYEQYF. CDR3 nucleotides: TGTGCCAGCAGCTTAGCGGGACTAGCTAACTACGAGCAGTACTTC.

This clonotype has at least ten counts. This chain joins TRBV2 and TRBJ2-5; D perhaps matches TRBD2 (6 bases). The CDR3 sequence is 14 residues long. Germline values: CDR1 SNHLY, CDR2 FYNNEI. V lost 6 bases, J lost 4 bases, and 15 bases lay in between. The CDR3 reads CASRTGLGPETQYF. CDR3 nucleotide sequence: TGTGCCAGCAGGACGGGACTCGGGCCAGAGACCCAGTACTTC.

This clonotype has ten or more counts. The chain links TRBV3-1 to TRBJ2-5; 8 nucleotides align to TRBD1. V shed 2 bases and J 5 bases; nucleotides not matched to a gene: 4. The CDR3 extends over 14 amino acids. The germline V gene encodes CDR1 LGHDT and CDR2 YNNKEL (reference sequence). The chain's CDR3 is CASSQIGQGETQYF. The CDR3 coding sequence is TGTGCCAGCAGCCAAATAGGACAGGGCGAGACCCAGTACTTC.

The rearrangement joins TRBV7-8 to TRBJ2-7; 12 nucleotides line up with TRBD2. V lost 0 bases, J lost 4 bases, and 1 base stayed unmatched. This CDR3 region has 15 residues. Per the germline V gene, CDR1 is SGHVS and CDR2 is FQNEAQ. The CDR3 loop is CASSLAGTSGYEQYF. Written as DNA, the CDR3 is TGTGCCAGCAGCTTAGCCGGGACTAGCGGGTACGAGCAGTACTTC.

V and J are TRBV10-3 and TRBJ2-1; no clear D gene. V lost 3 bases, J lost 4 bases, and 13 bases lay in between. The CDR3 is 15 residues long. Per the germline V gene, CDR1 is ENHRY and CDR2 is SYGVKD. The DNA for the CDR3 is TGTGCCATCAGTGACCCGTCTTTAGGGTACAATGAGCAGTTCTTC. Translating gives CAISDPSLGYNEQFF.